The clone carrying this T cell receptor beta chain was observed many times. This record belongs to a study of regulatory T cells in long-lasting Graves disease. Relying on iRepertoire HTBI primers and Arm-PCR of CDR3 regions, the team built TCR beta libraries. TCRdb re-analysed the multiplex PCR reads in MiXCR, keeping a single row per CDR3 protein. This sample has 450,000 to 600,000 distinct CDR3 sequences; 13% occur once, and the top ten carry roughly a tenth. This sample's time point: newly diagnosed GD, antithyroid drugs for less than 3 months. Construction of the TCR library relied on RNA isolated from PBMCs. The V end was cut by 1 base, the J end by 8 bases, with 13 bases between. The CDR3 consists of 14 residues. Germline V gene lookup returns CDR1 MNHEY and CDR2 SMNVEV (reference sequence). The same specimen was also included in a second study, on T cells in Graves' hyperthyroidism and ophthalmopathy. That source reports: First-round RT-PCR targeting the TCR CDR3 was performed with the HTBI primer set.

This material consisted of peripheral blood mononuclear cells (PBMCs), taken at new diagnosis, from a patient treated with antithyroid drugs. V gene TRBV27 combines with J gene TRBJ2-3, with D possibly TRBD1 on 6 matching bases. The clonotype comes from a man aged 30-40 years with Graves disease. In DNA form, the CDR3 reads TGTGCCAGCAGTTTATACAGGGAGAAGCGTACGCAGTATTTT. It encodes CASSLYREKRTQYF.